What follows are 22 T cell receptor beta chains derived from one specimen sequenced in a study of cytomegalovirus exposure and HLA in healthy donors. The primer mix had 60 Vbeta and 13 Jbeta primers. Sequenced by immunoSEQ multiplex PCR; TCRdb stores in-frame clones only, minus some. Of roughly 140,000 clones listed, 65% to 85% were seen once; the top ten hold about 4.3%. The sequenced sample was PBMCs. The receptors were gathered from a woman aged 40 to 50 in good health and CMV-seropositive.

This clone was seen only once. This chain joins TRBV28 and TRBJ2-2; D call uncertain. The length of the CDR3 is 12 residues. Trimming stripped 3 bases from V and 6 bases from J, with 5 bases between. Germline V lookup: CDR1 MDHEN, CDR2 SYDVKM. The CDR3 sequence: CASSFQAGELFF. The CDR3 DNA sequence: TGTGCCAGCAGTTTCCAGGCCGGGGAGCTGTTTTTT.

The chain carries TRBV6-5 and TRBJ1-5; 7 bases align to TRBD1. J gave up 7 bases and V 6 bases, and 12 bases lay outside the gene matches. The CDR3 is made up of 15 amino acids. Germline V CDR1 and CDR2: MNHEY, SVGAGI. CDR3 protein: CASRPNRGGGQPQHF. Here the CDR3 DNA reads TGTGCCAGCAGGCCCAACAGGGGTGGGGGGCAGCCCCAGCATTTT.

The table lists this clone with a count of one. The rearrangement uses TRBV2 and TRBJ2-7, with TRBD1 matching 7 bases. This CDR3 contains 15 residues. Germline-derived CDR1 and CDR2 are SNHLY and FYNNEI. V was pared by 3 bases and J by 4 bases, with 9 bases of the junction left unmatched. CDR3 residues: CASSDGRQGFYEQYF. The CDR3 DNA sequence: TGTGCCAGCAGTGACGGTCGACAGGGATTTTACGAGCAGTACTTC. Based on the CDR3 plus reference TRBV2 and TRBJ2-7, the full variable domain is EPEVTQTPSHQVTQMGQEVILRCVPISNHLYFYWYRQILGQKVEFLVSFYNNEISEKSEIFDDQFSVERPDGSNFTLKIRSTKLEDSAMYFCASSDGRQGFYEQYFGPGTRLTVT.

This clone was picked up one time. The chain joins TRBV9 to TRBJ1-3; D perhaps matches TRBD1 (6 bases). In germline, CDR1 is SGDLS, CDR2 YYNGEE. This CDR3 is built from 18 residues. V lost 0 bases and J 2 bases, leaving 18 bases between the germline ends. Here the CDR3 reads CASSVGPAQGPPGNTIYF. The CDR3 region has the DNA TGTGCCAGCAGCGTAGGTCCCGCACAGGGACCTCCTGGAAACACCATATATTTT.

This clone came up once. V gene TRBV10-3 combines with J gene TRBJ1-1; TRBD1 matches at 7 bases. Germline trimming cut 3 bases from V and 0 bases from J; bases unmatched to any gene: 10. The CDR3 is 17 amino acids. Germline V gene lookup returns CDR1 ENHRY and CDR2 SYGVKD. CDR3 coding DNA: TGTGCCATCAGTGACCCCTTACAGGGGTTCGTGAACACTGAAGCTTTCTTT. It codes for CAISDPLQGFVNTEAFF.

This clone was recorded once. This chain connects TRBV2 to TRBJ2-1; 9 bases match TRBD2. Germline CDR1 and CDR2: SNHLY and FYNNEI. The CDR3 contains 14 residues. J lost 7 bases, V lost 4 bases, and 5 bases had no gene match. CDR3 sequence (DNA): TGTGCCAGCAGTGTCGGTGCGGGAGGGAATGAGCAGTTCTTC. Its translation is CASSVGAGGNEQFF. Looking up the rest from reference TRBV2 and TRBJ2-1 gives the full variable domain: EPEVTQTPSHQVTQMGQEVILRCVPISNHLYFYWYRQILGQKVEFLVSFYNNEISEKSEIFDDQFSVERPDGSNFTLKIRSTKLEDSAMYFCASSVGAGGNEQFFGPGTRLTVL.

This clone was counted a few times. A junction boundary mismatches the germline segment, possibly from a read error. This chain connects TRBV7-9 to TRBJ2-5, with 7 bases matching TRBD2. Germline CDR1 reads SEHNR; CDR2 reads FQNEAQ (reference sequence). The CDR3 is 15 residues long. The CDR3: CSSSFLPGGGETQYF. The CDR3, as DNA: TGTTCCAGCAGCTTTCTTCCGGGAGGAGGAGAGACCCAGTACTTC. Drawing the rest from reference TRBV7-9 and TRBJ2-5, the complete variable domain is DTGVSQNPRHKITKRGQNVTFRCDPISEHNRLYWYRQTLGQGPEFLTYFQNEAQLEKSRLLSDRFSAERPKGSFSTLEIQRTEQGDSAMYLCSSSFLPGGGETQYFGPGTRLLVL.

The chain employs TRBV7-8 and TRBJ2-7; 10 positions agree with TRBD1. This CDR3 comprises 15 residues. Germline V lookup: CDR1 SGHVS, CDR2 FQNEAQ. Trimming removed 5 bases from V and 7 bases from J; junction bases left unmatched: 11. CDR3 DNA sequence: TGTGCCAGCAGCCCCGAGACAGGGGGCTCGGGGGAGCAGTACTTC. Its protein is CASSPETGGSGEQYF.

This clone has just one count. The genes are TRBV15 and TRBJ1-4; tentatively, D is TRBD1 (5 bases). The CDR3 length is 15 residues. Germline CDR1 LNHNV, CDR2 YYDKDF (reference sequence). Trimming pared 0 bases from V and 5 bases from J, leaving 10 bases between. The CDR3 here is CATSRDQGRNEKLFF. The CDR3 bases are TGTGCCACCAGCAGAGATCAGGGCCGAAATGAAAAACTGTTTTTT. The complete variable domain, with remaining parts taken from reference TRBV15 and TRBJ1-4, reads DAMVIQNPRYQVTQFGKPVTLSCSQTLNHNVMYWYQQKSSQAPKLLFHYYDKDFNNEADTPDNFQSRRPNTSFCFLDIRSPGLGDTAMYLCATSRDQGRNEKLFFGSGTQLSVL.

A single count supports this clone. The CDR3 DNA follows: TGCGCCAGCAGCTCGTTGGAGAGGGGGATCACTGAAGCTTTCTTT. Its protein product is CASSSLERGITEAFF. The rearrangement joins TRBV5-1 to TRBJ1-1; tentatively, D is TRBD1 (6 bases). The germline V gene has CDR1 SGHRS and CDR2 YFSETQ. The CDR3 is 15 amino acids. V gave up 3 bases and J gave up 4 bases, with 16 bases separating them.

V gene TRBV6-1 combines with J gene TRBJ2-2; TRBD2 aligns across 8 bases. V lost 10 bases, J lost 0 bases, and 7 bases stayed unmatched. This CDR3 comprises 15 residues. CDR1 MNHNS and CDR2 SASEGT come from the germline V gene. Here the CDR3 reads CATSGGLTNTGELFF. CDR3 DNA sequence: TGTGCCACCTCGGGGGGGTTAACGAACACCGGGGAGCTGTTTTTT.

The chain joins TRBV6-1 to TRBJ1-5; weak D call: TRBD1 (5 bases). The V gene's germline CDR1 is MNHNS and CDR2 SASEGT. CDR3 length: 14 residues. V shed 3 bases and J shed 2 bases, with 8 bases lying between them. DNA for the CDR3: TGTGCCAGCAGTGAGGGGGGGGGCAATCAGCCCCAGCATTTT. This gives the protein CASSEGGGNQPQHF.

This chain links TRBV6-5 with TRBJ1-1, with D unclear. The CDR3 is 13 residues long. CDR1 is MNHEY and CDR2 is SVGAGI in the germline V gene. Trimming removed 11 bases from V and 1 base from J, with 14 bases in between. The CDR3 loop reads CAATRRGNTEAFF. The CDR3 region has the DNA TGTGCCGCAACCCGGCGGGGGAACACTGAAGCTTTCTTT.

This chain connects TRBV28 to TRBJ2-7; 7 nucleotides agree with TRBD1. CDR3 size: 14 residues. The junction had 6 bases not matched to a gene; V was cut back by 5 bases and J by 2 bases. CDR1 and CDR2 (germline): MDHEN, SYDVKM. The CDR3 reads CASSQDRRTYEQYF. CDR3 nucleotides: TGTGCCAGCAGTCAGGACAGGCGTACCTACGAGCAGTACTTC.

This chain joins TRBV9 and TRBJ1-1, with D perhaps TRBD1 (5 bases). V lost 4 bases and J 0 bases, leaving 10 bases between the germline ends. CDR1 and CDR2 (germline): SGDLS, YYNGEE. This CDR3 spans 14 amino acids. The DNA for the CDR3 is TGTGCCAGCAGCCGGGGCGGGGTGAACACTGAAGCTTTCTTT. Amino acids: CASSRGGVNTEAFF.

This clone has a handful of counts. The chain joins TRBV4-2 to TRBJ2-5; D gene uncertain. The V and J ends lost 1 base and 5 bases respectively, with 14 bases between them. From germline, CDR1 is LGHNA and CDR2 YNFKEQ. This CDR3 contains 15 residues. This CDR3 is CASSQGAGSLETQYF. CDR3 in DNA: TGTGCCAGCAGCCAAGGAGCCGGTTCGTTGGAGACCCAGTACTTC.

The chain employs TRBV7-8 and TRBJ1-4; D ambiguous. Germline lookup yields CDR1 SGHVS and CDR2 FQNEAQ. The CDR3 is 15 amino acids. V lost 0 bases to trimming and J lost 5 bases, with 10 bases between them. CDR3 nucleotides: TGTGCCAGCAGCTTAGCGGAGGGAGACAATGAAAAACTGTTTTTT. Translating gives CASSLAEGDNEKLFF. Variable domain in full (rest from reference TRBV7-8 and TRBJ1-4): GAGVSQSPRYKVAKRGQDVALRCDPISGHVSLFWYQQALGQGPEFLTYFQNEAQLDKSGLPSDRFFAERPEGSVSTLKIQRTQQEDSAVYLCASSLAEGDNEKLFFGSGTQLSVL.

The chain is built from TRBV7-9 and TRBJ1-1; possible D gene TRBD1, 6 bases. CDR1 is SEHNR, CDR2 FQNEAQ, per germline (reference sequence). The CDR3 runs 15 residues. Trimming removed 4 bases at V and 1 base at J, with 13 bases between. The CDR3 is CASSSPGTQNTEAFF. DNA of the CDR3: TGTGCCAGCAGCTCCCCCGGGACACAGAACACTGAAGCTTTCTTT.

The chain joins TRBV4-2 to TRBJ2-1; D may be TRBD1 (6 bases). V was trimmed by 3 bases and J by 8 bases, leaving 8 bases between them. CDR1 LGHNA and CDR2 YNFKEQ come from the germline V gene. CDR3 length equals 12 residues. The CDR3 loop reads CASSQTGYEQFF. Here the CDR3 DNA reads TGTGCCAGCAGCCAGACAGGCTATGAGCAGTTCTTC.

This clone was counted once. The chain links TRBV10-1 to TRBJ2-3; TRBD2 matches 10 bases. The J segment lost 3 bases and the V segment lost 6 bases, leaving 18 bases of the junction unmatched. In germline, CDR1 is WNHNN, CDR2 SYGVQD (reference sequence). This CDR3 has 19 residues. CDR3 in amino acids: CASRAPPAGGWWVTDTQYF. The CDR3 DNA reads as TGCGCCAGCAGAGCCCCTCCAGCGGGAGGGTGGTGGGTAACAGATACGCAGTATTTT.

V gene TRBV10-3 combines with J gene TRBJ1-1, with TRBD1 matching 12 bases. Germline values: CDR1 ENHRY, CDR2 SYGVKD. The V gene end was trimmed by 5 bases and the J gene end by 1 base; junction bases not matched to a gene: 8. This CDR3 has 17 residues. The CDR3 nucleotides read TGTGCCATCAGTCCGGGACAGGGGGCAAGAGGGAACACTGAAGCTTTCTTT. As protein: CAISPGQGARGNTEAFF.

The chain employs TRBV5-6 and TRBJ1-5; 9 positions match TRBD1. Germline values: CDR1 SGHDT, CDR2 YYEEEE. V lost 1 base and J lost 6; bases outside the gene matches: 5. The CDR3 is 15 amino acids. The DNA of the CDR3 is TGTGCCAGCAGCTTGCGGGGACAGGGTTTTCAGCCCCAGCATTTT. As protein: CASSLRGQGFQPQHF. The full variable domain, with the rest looked up from reference TRBV5-6 and TRBJ1-5, is DAGVTQSPTHLIKTRGQQVTLRCSPKSGHDTVSWYQQALGQGPQFIFQYYEEEERQRGNFPDRFSGHQFPNYSSELNVNALLLGDSALYLCASSLRGQGFQPQHFGDGTRLSIL.